This is a list of T cell receptor beta chains from one sample in a study of blood T cell repertoires in COVID-19. Sequenced by immunoSEQ multiplex PCR; TCRdb stores in-frame clones only, minus some. The sample lists approximately 350,000 clones, 85% to 90% seen once, with around 1% in the top ten. What was sequenced was PBMCs or T cells enriched from blood (not recorded which). The source of these receptors is a man younger than 35 who had recovered from COVID-19. The CDR3 runs from the conserved cysteine through the conserved F or W. A D gene is named only where the DNA matches it firmly. Size is stated for part of the rows, as once, few or many counts, or as a class when the clone is expanded.

>TRBV7-3|-|-|TRBJ1-6
TGTGCCAGCAGCTCTTATAATTCACCCCTCCACTTT
CASSSYNSPLHF
>TRBV7-9|-|-|TRBJ2-7
TGTGCCAGCAGCTTGATAGCGAGCGAGGCCTACGAGCAGTACTTC
CASSLIASEAYEQYF
>TRBV20-1|-|-|TRBJ1-1
TGCAGTGCTAGAGCAGAGGAAGAAGCTTTCTTT
CSARAEEEAFF
>TRBV4-3|-|-|TRBJ2-1
TGCGCCAGCAGCCAAGATAAGTACACCGGGGATGAGCAGTTCTTC
CASSQDKYTGDEQFF
>TRBV6-2/TRBV6-3|-|-|TRBJ1-2
TGTGCCAGCAGTTACGAGACAGAGTATGGCTACACCTTC
CASSYETEYGYTF
>TRBV28|-|TRBD1|TRBJ1-6
TGTGCCAGCAGAAGACAGGGGACTAATTCACCCCTCCACTTT
CASRRQGTNSPLHF
>TRBV18|-|-|TRBJ1-1
TGTGCCAGCTCACCCACCGAGGGAGTTCCCATGAACACTGAAGCTTTCTTT
CASSPTEGVPMNTEAFF
>TRBV19|-|TRBD1|TRBJ2-7
TGTGCCAGTAGTATAGGAACCACAGGGGGCCCCCTAAACTACGAGCAGTACTTC
CASSIGTTGGPLNYEQYF
>TRBV11-3|-|-|TRBJ1-1
TGTGCCAGCAGCTTTGGAGGGGTAGCTTTCTTT
CASSFGGVAFF
>TRBV6-5|-|-|TRBJ2-3
TGTGCCAGCAGACAGGCCACAGATACGCAGTATTTT
CASRQATDTQYF
>TRBV14|-|-|TRBJ2-1
TGTGCCAGCAGCCAAGATCGCAATAGCTACTACAATGAGCAGTTCTTC
CASSQDRNSYYNEQFF
>TRBV20-1|-|-|TRBJ1-4
TGCAGTGTCCAGATAAATGAAAAACTGTTTTTT
CSVQINEKLFF
>TRBV19|-|-|TRBJ1-4
TGTGCCAGTAGTATAGACCACGGACTGAATGAAAAACTGTTTTTT
CASSIDHGLNEKLFF
>TRBV19|-|TRBD1|TRBJ2-2
TGTGCCAGTAGTATTCGCAGGGGGTGGGACACCGGGGAGCTGTTTTTT
CASSIRRGWDTGELFF
>TRBV6-5|-|-|TRBJ2-3
TGTGCCAGCAGTTACTCCGGGGGGCCGGTCACAGATACGCAGTATTTT
CASSYSGGPVTDTQYF
>TRBV27|-|TRBD1|TRBJ1-3
TGTGCCAGCAGAGCAGGGGGCTCTGGAAACACCATATATTTT
CASRAGGSGNTIYF
>TRBV7-9|-|-|TRBJ1-2
TGTGCCAGCAGCTTACCACAGGCCCACTATGGCTACACCTTC
CASSLPQAHYGYTF
>TRBV4-2|once|TRBD2|TRBJ2-1
TGTGCCAGCAGCCAACGACAAGGAGGGCTTACTAGCGGGAATGAGCAGTTCTTC
CASSQRQGGLTSGNEQFF
>TRBV6-5|-|-|TRBJ2-2
TGTGCCAGCAGTTTTTCGGGGGAGCTGTTTTTT
CASSFSGELFF
>TRBV4-3|-|TRBD1|TRBJ1-2
TGCGCCAGCAGCCAAGATTTGTCGACAGGGCTCTATGGCTACACCTTC
CASSQDLSTGLYGYTF
>TRBV11-2|-|TRBD1|TRBJ2-7
TGTGCCAGCAGCCCAGGGGTCGGGACAGGAAGCTCCTACGAGCAGTACTTC
CASSPGVGTGSSYEQYF
>TRBV7-8|-|TRBD2|TRBJ2-1
TGTGCCAGCAGCCCACCGGGAGCGGGGGGGCCGAATGAGCAGTTCTTC
CASSPPGAGGPNEQFF
>TRBV4-1|-|-|TRBJ1-3
TGCGCCAGCAGCCAAGAAGGTGCAGGAGGGAACACCATATATTTT
CASSQEGAGGNTIYF
>TRBV15|few|-|TRBJ2-7
TGTGCCACCAGCAGCTACCACAGGGCAACCTACGAGCAGTACTTC
CATSSYHRATYEQYF
>TRBV9|-|-|TRBJ1-6
TGTGCCAGCAGCCCCTATGTGGGGAGCTCCTATAATTCACCCCTCCACTTT
CASSPYVGSSYNSPLHF
>TRBV27|-|-|TRBJ1-5
TGTGCCAGCAGTTCGGGGACACTTACCAGTCAGCCCCAGCATTTT
CASSSGTLTSQPQHF
>TRBV5-1|-|-|TRBJ2-5
TGCGCCAGCAGCTTGGGCGGGACGTCCCAAGAGACCCAGTACTTC
CASSLGGTSQETQYF
>TRBV2|-|-|TRBJ1-6
TGTGCCAACCGTACCCGGCTTAGGGGGTTTTCACCCCTCCACTTT
CANRTRLRGFSPLHF
>TRBV19|-|-|TRBJ1-1
TGTGCCAGTAGTATTGGGGAGACGATCCCGAACACTGAAGCTTTCTTT
CASSIGETIPNTEAFF
>TRBV3-1/TRBV3-2|-|TRBD1|TRBJ2-1
TGTGCCAGCAGCCAAGATTCAGGGGGCCTTAAGGACAATGAGCAGTTCTTC
CASSQDSGGLKDNEQFF
>TRBV5-4|-|TRBD2|TRBJ2-3
TGTGCCAGCAGCCGCCTGGGACTAGCGGGGGTAACTAGCACAGATACGCAGTATTTT
CASSRLGLAGVTSTDTQYF
>TRBV2|-|TRBD2|TRBJ2-1
TGTGCCAGCAGTGACTGGGCTAGCGGGAACAATGAGCAGTTCTTC
CASSDWASGNNEQFF
>TRBV6-5|-|-|TRBJ2-2
TGTGCCAGCAGTTACTCGAATCTGGAGGTAACCGGGGAGCTGTTTTTT
CASSYSNLEVTGELFF
>TRBV12-3/TRBV12-4|-|-|TRBJ1-6
TGTGCCAGCAGTTTAGGTCCAAATCAGGCCCTCCACTTT
CASSLGPNQALHF
>TRBV11-3|-|TRBD1|TRBJ2-7
TGTGCCAGCAGCCGAACAGGGGGTTACGAGCAGTACTTC
CASSRTGGYEQYF
>TRBV5-1|-|TRBD2|TRBJ2-1
TGCGCCAGCAGCTTGGAAGGACTAGTTGACAATGAGCAGTTCTTC
CASSLEGLVDNEQFF
>TRBV19|-|TRBD2|TRBJ2-5
TGTGCCAGTAGTATTGGGCGGGGGGGCGAGACCCAGTACTTC
CASSIGRGGETQYF
>TRBV11-2|-|-|TRBJ2-5
TGTGCCAGCAGCAGACCCGGGACAATTGGGGTGGAGACCCAGTACTTC
CASSRPGTIGVETQYF
>TRBV2|-|TRBD2|TRBJ2-1
TGTGCCAGCAGTGTTTCGGAGGGAGGGTACAATGAGCAGTTCTTC
CASSVSEGGYNEQFF
>TRBV7-9|-|-|TRBJ1-3
TGTGCCAGCAGCTCCCTAGACCCGCGCTCTGGAAACACCATATATTTT
CASSSLDPRSGNTIYF
>TRBV29-1|-|-|TRBJ2-7
TGCAGCGCCCCCGACTCAAGCGGCGAGCAGTACTTC
CSAPDSSGEQYF
>TRBV7-3|few|-|TRBJ1-1
TGTGCCAGCAGCCTCCTAGGATGGACTGAAGCTTTCTTT
CASSLLGWTEAFF
>TRBV28|-|-|TRBJ1-4
TGTGCCAGCAGAGCGGCAACTAATGAAAAACTGTTTTTT
CASRAATNEKLFF
>TRBV7-9|few|TRBD1|TRBJ1-2
TGTGCCAGCAGCCCAGGACAGGGAAGCTCCTACTATGGCTACACCTTC
CASSPGQGSSYYGYTF
>TRBV3-1/TRBV3-2|-|TRBD1|TRBJ2-3
TGTGCCAGCAGCCCGGGACAGGGGATAGATACGCAGTATTTT
CASSPGQGIDTQYF
>TRBV5-1|-|TRBD1|TRBJ2-3
TGCGCCAGCAGCTCGGGGACAGGGGGCCTGTTAGGCACAGATACGCAGTATTTT
CASSSGTGGLLGTDTQYF
>TRBV25-1|-|TRBD2|TRBJ2-1
TGTGCCAGCAGTGGATTATCTAGCGGGAGAGGCAATGAGCAGTTCTTC
CASSGLSSGRGNEQFF
>TRBV5-1|-|TRBD1|TRBJ1-3
TGCGCCAGCAGCTTAGGACAGGTCTCCGGAAACACCATATATTTT
CASSLGQVSGNTIYF
>TRBV3-1/TRBV3-2|once|-|TRBJ2-2
TGTGCCAGCAGCCAGACCGGGACACTGAACACCGGGGAGCTGTTTTTT
CASSQTGTLNTGELFF
>TRBV2|-|-|TRBJ2-3
TGTGCCAGCGCGGGACCCCGTGTAGGAGCAGATACGCAGTATTTT
CASAGPRVGADTQYF
>TRBV11-1|-|-|TRBJ1-2
TGTGCCAGCAGCACCGGGACACCCGGCTACACCTTC
CASSTGTPGYTF
>TRBV11-2|-|-|TRBJ1-3
TGTGCCAGCAGCTGGACAGAACCTGGAAACACCATATATTTT
CASSWTEPGNTIYF
>TRBV28|-|TRBD1|TRBJ1-3
TGTGCCAGCAGTTTACAGAGACAGGGTGCCTCTGGAAACACCATATATTTT
CASSLQRQGASGNTIYF
>TRBV6-5|-|-|TRBJ2-7
TGTGCCAGCAGTTACTACGGGAAGAGCTACGAGCAGTACTTC
CASSYYGKSYEQYF
>TRBV24-1|-|TRBD2|TRBJ2-1
TGTGCCACCAGTGACCCAGGGAGGCTAGCGGCACACAATGAGCAGTTCTTC
CATSDPGRLAAHNEQFF